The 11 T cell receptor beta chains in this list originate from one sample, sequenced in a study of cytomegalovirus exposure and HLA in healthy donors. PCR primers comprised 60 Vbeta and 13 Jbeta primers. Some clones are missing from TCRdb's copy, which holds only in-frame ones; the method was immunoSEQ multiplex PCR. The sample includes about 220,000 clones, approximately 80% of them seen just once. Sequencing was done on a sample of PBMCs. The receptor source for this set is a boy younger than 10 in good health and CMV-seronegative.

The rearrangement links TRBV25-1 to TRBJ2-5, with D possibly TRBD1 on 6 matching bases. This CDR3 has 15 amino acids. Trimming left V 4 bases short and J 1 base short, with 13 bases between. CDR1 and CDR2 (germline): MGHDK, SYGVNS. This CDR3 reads CASSAPGTLQETQYF. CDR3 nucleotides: TGTGCCAGCAGTGCGCCGGGGACACTCCAAGAGACCCAGTACTTC. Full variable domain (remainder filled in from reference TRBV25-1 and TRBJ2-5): EADIYQTPRYLVIGTGKKITLECSQTMGHDKMYWYQQDPGMELHLIHYSYGVNSTEKGDLSSESTVSRIRTEHFPLTLESARPSHTSQYLCASSAPGTLQETQYFGPGTRLLVL.

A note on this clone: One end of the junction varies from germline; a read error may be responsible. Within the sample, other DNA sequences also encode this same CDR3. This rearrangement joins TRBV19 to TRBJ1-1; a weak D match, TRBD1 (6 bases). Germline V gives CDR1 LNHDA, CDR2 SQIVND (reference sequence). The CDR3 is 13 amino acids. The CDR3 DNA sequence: TGCGCCAGTAGCCGGGACACCCACACTGAAGCTTTCTTT. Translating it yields CASSRDTHTEAFF.

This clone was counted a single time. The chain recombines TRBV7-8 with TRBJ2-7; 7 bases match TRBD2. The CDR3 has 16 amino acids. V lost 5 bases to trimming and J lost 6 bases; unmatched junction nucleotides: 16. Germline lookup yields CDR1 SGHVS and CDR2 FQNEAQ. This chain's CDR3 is CASSPSGPGGLGEQYF. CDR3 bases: TGTGCCAGCAGCCCGTCAGGTCCGGGAGGTTTAGGCGAGCAGTACTTC. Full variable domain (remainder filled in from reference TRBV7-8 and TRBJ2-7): GAGVSQSPRYKVAKRGQDVALRCDPISGHVSLFWYQQALGQGPEFLTYFQNEAQLDKSGLPSDRFFAERPEGSVSTLKIQRTQQEDSAVYLCASSPSGPGGLGEQYFGPGTRLTVT.

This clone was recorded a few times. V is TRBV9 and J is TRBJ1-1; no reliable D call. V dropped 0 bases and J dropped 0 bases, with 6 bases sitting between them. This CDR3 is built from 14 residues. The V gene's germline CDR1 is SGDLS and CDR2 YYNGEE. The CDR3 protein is CASSVVPLNTEAFF. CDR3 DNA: TGTGCCAGCAGCGTAGTCCCTCTGAACACTGAAGCTTTCTTT.

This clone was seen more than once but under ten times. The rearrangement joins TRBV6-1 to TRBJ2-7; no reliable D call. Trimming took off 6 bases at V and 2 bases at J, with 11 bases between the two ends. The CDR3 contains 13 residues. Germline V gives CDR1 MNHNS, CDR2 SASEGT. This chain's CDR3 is CASRETRTYEQYF. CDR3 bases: TGTGCCAGCAGGGAGACGAGAACCTACGAGCAGTACTTC.

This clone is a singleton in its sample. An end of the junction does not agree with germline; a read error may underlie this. This CDR3 is CSSSLGTAVNTEAFF. CDR3 DNA sequence: TGTTCCAGCAGCCTCGGGACAGCCGTGAACACTGAAGCTTTCTTT. The genes are TRBV7-9 and TRBJ1-1; TRBD1 matches 7 bases. The CDR3 extends over 15 amino acids. Germline CDR1 and CDR2: SEHNR and FQNEAQ (reference sequence).

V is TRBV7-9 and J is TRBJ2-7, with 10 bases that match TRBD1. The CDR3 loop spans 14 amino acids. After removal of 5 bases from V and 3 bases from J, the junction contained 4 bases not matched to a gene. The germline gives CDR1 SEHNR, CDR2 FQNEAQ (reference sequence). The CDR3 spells CASSGQGEVYEQYF. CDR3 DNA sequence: TGTGCCAGCAGCGGACAGGGGGAGGTCTACGAGCAGTACTTC. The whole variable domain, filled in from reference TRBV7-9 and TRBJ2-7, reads DTGVSQNPRHKITKRGQNVTFRCDPISEHNRLYWYRQTLGQGPEFLTYFQNEAQLEKSRLLSDRFSAERPKGSFSTLEIQRTEQGDSAMYLCASSGQGEVYEQYFGPGTRLTVT.

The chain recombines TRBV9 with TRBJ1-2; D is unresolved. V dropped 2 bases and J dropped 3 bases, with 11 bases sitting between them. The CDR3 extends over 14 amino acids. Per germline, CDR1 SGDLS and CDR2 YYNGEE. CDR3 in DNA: TGTGCCAGCAGCGTCGGCAGGCGAGACTATGGCTACACCTTC. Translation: CASSVGRRDYGYTF.

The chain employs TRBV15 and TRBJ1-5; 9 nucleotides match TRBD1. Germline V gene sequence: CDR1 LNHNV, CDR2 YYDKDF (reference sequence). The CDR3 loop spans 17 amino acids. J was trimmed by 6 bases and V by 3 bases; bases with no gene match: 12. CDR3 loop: CATSRSEDRGKFQPQHF. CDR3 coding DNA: TGTGCCACCAGCAGGTCCGAGGACAGGGGTAAATTTCAGCCCCAGCATTTT.

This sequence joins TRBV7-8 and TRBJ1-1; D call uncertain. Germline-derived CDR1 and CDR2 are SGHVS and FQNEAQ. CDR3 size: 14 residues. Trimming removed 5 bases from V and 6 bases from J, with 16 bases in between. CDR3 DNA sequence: TGTGCCAGCAGCGAACGGGAGCCCGGCGCTGAAGCTTTCTTT. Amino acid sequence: CASSEREPGAEAFF. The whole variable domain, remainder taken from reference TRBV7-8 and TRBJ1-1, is GAGVSQSPRYKVAKRGQDVALRCDPISGHVSLFWYQQALGQGPEFLTYFQNEAQLDKSGLPSDRFFAERPEGSVSTLKIQRTQQEDSAVYLCASSEREPGAEAFFGQGTRLTVV.

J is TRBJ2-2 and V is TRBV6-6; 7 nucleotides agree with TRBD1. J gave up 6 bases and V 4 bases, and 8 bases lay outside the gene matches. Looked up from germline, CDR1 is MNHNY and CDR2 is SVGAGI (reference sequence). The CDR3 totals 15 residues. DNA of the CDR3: TGTGCCAGCAGTTCCCAGACAGGGATTCCCGGGGAGCTGTTTTTT. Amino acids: CASSSQTGIPGELFF.